A single sample gave rise to the 10 T cell receptor beta chains below, sequenced in a study of OX40 agonist ivuxolimab in advanced cancers. Assay used: immunoSEQ multiplex PCR; TCRdb lists only in-frame clones, some missing. The data contain around 64,000 clones, roughly nine tenths of them singletons. Sequencing was performed on CD4+ or CD8+ T cells sorted from blood, taken in a trial of the OX40 agonist ivuxolimab. Every receptor here comes from an adult with an advanced solid tumor such as melanoma, head and neck, liver or kidney cancer.

J is TRBJ2-3 and V is TRBV7-9; 9 bases are shared with TRBD2. This CDR3 spans 17 amino acids. Trimming removed 7 bases from V and 2 bases from J; junction bases left unmatched: 13. CDR1 is SEHNR, CDR2 FQNEAQ, per germline (reference sequence). CDR3 in DNA: TGTGCCAGCACCCCACCCGTTAGCGGGAGAGACACAGATACGCAGTATTTT. This encodes CASTPPVSGRDTDTQYF.

J is TRBJ2-5 and V is TRBV4-2; the match to TRBD1 covers 11 bases. The CDR3 sequence is 16 residues long. Losses at the gene ends were 1 base for V and 3 bases for J; bases not matched to a gene: 4. In germline, CDR1 is LGHNA, CDR2 YNFKEQ. CDR3 in DNA: TGTGCCAGCAGCCAAGTGGGACAGGGGGTAGAAGAGACCCAGTACTTC. This codes for CASSQVGQGVEETQYF.

This sequence joins TRBV5-1 and TRBJ2-3; D call uncertain. This CDR3 has 16 amino acids. Germline values: CDR1 SGHRS, CDR2 YFSETQ. Deletions cut 0 bases from V and 0 bases from J, with 11 bases between. DNA of the CDR3: TGCGCCAGCAGCTTGGCCCCGCAGGATAGCACAGATACGCAGTATTTT. Its protein product is CASSLAPQDSTDTQYF.

Regarding this clone: In the same sample, other DNA sequences code for this CDR3. The V gene is TRBV27, the J gene TRBJ2-3; 7 nucleotides agree with TRBD2. CDR1 MNHEY and CDR2 SMNVEV come from the germline V gene (reference sequence). This CDR3 spans 16 amino acids. After removal of 4 bases from V and 0 bases from J, the junction contained 7 bases not matched to a gene. CDR3 nucleotide sequence: TGTGCCAGCAGTTCCCGAGGTAGCGGGAGCACAGATACGCAGTATTTT. This gives the protein CASSSRGSGSTDTQYF.

The V call is TRBV7-9, the J call TRBJ2-3; D unresolved. From germline, CDR1 is SEHNR and CDR2 FQNEAQ (reference sequence). The germline V and J ends were trimmed by 5 bases and 4 bases, with 10 bases remaining between them. This CDR3 region has 13 residues. CDR3 DNA sequence: TGTGCCAGCAGCCAGGAAGTCGCAGATACGCAGTATTTT. It yields the protein CASSQEVADTQYF.

This rearrangement joins TRBV28 to TRBJ2-5; unclear D gene. Per the germline V gene, CDR1 is MDHEN and CDR2 is SYDVKM. This CDR3 has 15 amino acids. Trimming cost V 3 bases and J 4 bases, with 15 bases left between them. In nucleotides, the CDR3 is TGTGCCAGCAGTTTCAATAGTAACAAAGGAGAGACCCAGTACTTC. Protein sequence: CASSFNSNKGETQYF.

The gene calls are TRBV4-1 and TRBJ2-7; unclear D gene. Trimming took off 1 base at V and 3 bases at J, with 10 bases between the two ends. The CDR3 contains 14 residues. Germline V lookup: CDR1 MGHRA, CDR2 YSYEKL. CDR3: CASSQVLGSYEQYF. The CDR3 bases are TGCGCCAGCAGCCAAGTCCTTGGTAGCTACGAGCAGTACTTC.

The V call is TRBV4-2, the J call TRBJ2-7; TRBD2 agrees at 8 bases. The CDR3 has 13 residues. Germline values: CDR1 LGHNA, CDR2 YNFKEQ. The J segment lost 1 base and the V segment lost 8 bases, leaving 4 bases of the junction unmatched. CDR3 amino acids: CASGRGGSYEQYF. CDR3 nucleotides: TGTGCCAGCGGACGGGGGGGATCCTACGAGCAGTACTTC.

V and J are TRBV7-8 and TRBJ1-2; 7 bases map to TRBD1. Germline-derived CDR1 and CDR2 are SGHVS and FQNEAQ. V lost 3 bases and J lost 5; bases outside the gene matches: 6. The CDR3 contains 14 residues. CDR3 in amino acids: CASSLGQTKYGYTF. CDR3 nucleotide sequence: TGTGCCAGCAGCTTGGGACAGACGAAATATGGCTACACCTTC.

The chain is built from TRBV4-1 and TRBJ1-1; TRBD1 is a possible D gene (5 bases). V lost 4 bases and J 6 bases, leaving 18 bases between the germline ends. The CDR3 covers 15 residues. Germline CDR1 reads MGHRA; CDR2 reads YSYEKL. The CDR3 sequence: CASSREGTGPSEAFF. CDR3 DNA: TGCGCCAGCAGCCGAGAGGGCACGGGGCCATCTGAAGCTTTCTTT.